This TCR beta chain was identified during a study of cytomegalovirus exposure and HLA in healthy donors (dated by TCRdb to the late 2010s). For the study in its entirety: An earlier analysis of approximately 640 of the donors reported more than 250 Gb of sequence data and roughly 100 million unique TCR beta sequences from 150 million to 200 million T cells. Approximately 300 gigabases of sequencing data and around 80 million unique TCR sequences made up an early release that covered some 640 HLA-typed donors. Of the roughly 390 genotyped donors, over 65% fell in the genetic ancestry cluster associated with self-reported Caucasian donors. The study aimed to test whether cataloging public T cell receptors could reveal signatures of past pathogen exposure. The T cell repertoires of 700 or so subjects were profiled by immunosequencing and related to cytomegalovirus serostatus. Along with the roughly 670-subject first cohort, a separate validation cohort of over 90 different subjects was used. High-throughput TCR immunosequencing, statistical association of individual TCRs with disease status, and machine learning were combined to predict cytomegalovirus infection status. A later analysis re-examined previously published TCR beta repertoires from over 500 donors and added high-resolution HLA genotyping to investigate patterns of TCR occurrence. In the later analysis, no new phenotypic data were used to find candidate immune exposures; instead, reliance was placed on TCR beta sequences and their occurrence across donors. An earlier analysis of approximately 500 of the donors applied high-throughput TCR beta sequencing to assess whether each TCR beta V gene segment acted as functional or pseudogenic. Alongside the repertoire data, information on donor age, sex, ethnicity and CMV serostatus was compiled. In a later genetic analysis, genome-wide SNP genotypes for about 65% of the 666 donors were used, and that subset was treated as a discovery cohort. All discovery cohort repertoires had been generated using a single sequencing platform. HLA typing included class I and class II loci at four-digit resolution. The number of donors typed differed by locus, with about 629-640 for A, B, C, DRB1 and DQB1, 522 for DQA1, nearly 610 for DPA1, and some 470 for DPB1. Because of strong linkage in the cohort, roughly five DR-DQ haplotypes were treated as single units for association and clustering. Among under 450 genotyped donors of the cohort, an average of about 240,000 unique TCR beta nucleotide sequences were sequenced per donor, roughly a sixth of them non-productive. Broad study findings and their caveats: Three of the identified cytomegalovirus-associated TCR beta chains were confirmed in vitro to be specific for cytomegalovirus antigens. Linkage disequilibrium might explain the correlated functional status among segregating V segments, but an unknown experimental factor could not be ruled out. When HLA alleles, especially DR and DQ, strongly co-occurred, attributing TCR associations to individual alleles was difficult. Across donors, most TCR sequences were observed very rarely, whereas some public TCRs were present in many individuals. It was suggested by the authors that the approach could potentially be generalized to other disease states and immunological phenotypes. The earlier analysis of about 600 of the donors excluded around 17 rarely observed V segments, including chromosome 9 orphons, because counts were too low. Most CMV-associated TCR beta chains appeared to be HLA-restricted in a later analysis, and the HLA associations seemed to be driven largely by CMV exposure. In a later analysis, HLA-associated TCR beta chains were found to be more clonally expanded and to have lower generation probabilities than equally common non-associated chains. The study listed 150 to 200 TCR beta chains as associated with cytomegalovirus. The sequencing pipeline was judged likely to have produced a cluster of highly shared sequence variants as a technical artifact. In both the original and validation cohorts, the classifier was reported to diagnose cytomegalovirus status with high specificity and sensitivity. Only TCR beta chains were sequenced in this cohort, and the absence of alpha or paired-chain data limited detectable features. Several of the top co-occurrence clusters appeared to be linked to parvovirus B19, influenza, CMV and Epstein-Barr virus, according to a later analysis. Because HLA typing was unavailable for some donors at each locus, only the typed subset was used in association tests. A further reported finding was that TCR beta sequences accurately predicted the HLA-A and HLA-B alleles for most subjects in the first cohort. Immune exposure information for the cohort was limited to CMV serostatus. In a later analysis, 16,951 TCR beta sequences were associated with specific HLA alleles at a false discovery rate of 0.05. The 87-base-pair reads could not distinguish some IMGT-functional V segments, including TRBV6-2 and TRBV6-3, so those segments were excluded. Presence/absence analyses assumed roughly uniform sequencing depth across donors, an assumption that may not hold. In a later analysis, TCR association rates were found to vary across HLA loci, with the most associated TCRs seen for DRB1 alleles and the fewest for HLA-C alleles. V-gene and J-gene trimming of TCR beta chains was associated with a missense DCLRE1C variant in a later genetic analysis, and the association was replicated in an independent cohort. In a later genetic analysis, fewer N-insertions in productive TCRs were reported among donors in an Asian-associated ancestry cluster than the roughly 700-donor mean. In an earlier analysis of about 600 of the donors, most TCR beta V segments appeared in productive rearrangements about 90% or about 30% of the time, broadly matching IMGT annotations.

The cohort was made up of approximately 700 healthy bone marrow donors. All cohort members were sampled while nominally healthy, although unrecorded immune exposures were likely present. The donor was CMV seronegative and belonged to the group of 352 seronegative cohort members. A peripheral blood sample was collected from each donor, and TCR beta sequencing was performed on peripheral blood mononuclear cells. Genomic DNA was extracted from the blood cell samples with the Qiagen DNeasy Blood Extraction Kit. Libraries were constructed by the immunoSEQ multiplex PCR assay. The multiplex PCR relied on a mix of 60 forward primers for TCR Vbeta segments and 13 reverse primers for TCR Jbeta segments. Amplification of the CDR3 region of rearranged TCR beta genes was performed with a multiplex PCR assay on genomic DNA. The amplified TCR beta libraries were sequenced on the Illumina HiSeq System as 87-base-pair reads. In the authors' own workflow: A later analysis counted 75 million to 100 million unique TCR beta chains across the 550 to 700 repertoires, and roughly 11 million of these chains were shared by at least two donors. To remove PCR and sequencing errors, raw reads were error-corrected and collapsed into unique sequences using a nearest-neighbor algorithm that merged closely related sequences. CDR3 sequences were aligned to IMGT reference sequences to assign V, D and J gene segments. For a sequence to be retained, at least a six-nucleotide match to both a V gene segment and a J gene segment was required. A rearrangement counted as productive if the CDR3 had no stop codons and remained in frame with V and J, and every other rearrangement counted as non-productive. Following IMGT convention, CDR3 was defined as the stretch from the second conserved V-encoded cysteine up to the conserved J-encoded phenylalanine. Sequences without an unambiguous match to a single V gene segment were excluded from the earlier analysis of 500 to 700 of the donors. In an earlier analysis of several hundred of the donors, V segments were called functional above 56.7% productive rearrangements and were called segregating when the between-donor standard deviation exceeded 5%. A statistical classification framework was developed to diagnose cytomegalovirus status using the catalog of TCR beta chain sequences. V and J gene assignment, in a later analysis, came from comparing TCR nucleotide sequences with IMGT/GENE-DB human TR gene sequences. Using the TCRdist pipeline, a later analysis assigned CDR3 sequences along with most-parsimonious VDJ recombination scenarios. In a later analysis, each TCR beta chain was defined by its CDR3 amino acid sequence together with its V-gene family, and reads without a unique V-gene family were excluded. As a way to deal with suspected cross-contamination and a sequencing artifact, a later analysis dropped hundreds of nucleotide sequences that were highly shared and had low generation probability. A later analysis calculated a clonal expansion index for each public chain from normalized within-repertoire ranks of inferred template counts. Generation probabilities in a later analysis came from a VDJ recombination model fitted to out-of-frame rearrangements, and those results were checked against IGoR. In a later analysis, TCR-TCR, TCR-HLA and TCR-CMV co-occurrence was scored with hypergeometric tests, and a repertoire-size bias correction was applied to TCR pairs. A later analysis estimated false discovery rates by permuting HLA or CMV assignments 20 times. In a later analysis, co-occurring TCRs were grouped using DBSCAN, with TCRdist sequence similarity added in when clustering inside HLA-allele-positive subsets. Repertoires with fewer than 30,000 or more than 120,000 public chains, plus five repertoires with anomalous nucleotide sharing, were excluded from co-occurrence clustering. TCRdb re-hosts the immuneACCESS table, in-frame sequences only. Its copies lack some clones; in the studies checked, an unresolved V gene accounts for under half of them, and the cause for the rest is not known. From that table come the V and J calls and clone size; the DNA was used to work out D and trimming. The table for this sample lists 65,000 to 90,000 clones; roughly four fifths of them were counted only once. Of the sample, 1.9% falls within the top ten clones.

The CDR3 numbers 15 residues from cysteine through phenylalanine. Only the CDR3 DNA is retained, 45 bases long and in frame from the first base. CDR1 LNHDA and CDR2 SQIVND are derived from the germline V gene (reference sequence). The germline V and J ends show losses of 5 bases and 2 bases respectively, and no gene match explains 6 bases of the junction. A note on this clone: Its specific antigen is unknown. There are no base qualities to consult, and no much larger clone falls within one base.

The TCR comes from a man aged 18-30 years in good health and CMV-seronegative. Sequenced input: PBMCs. The rearranged segments are TRBV19 and TRBJ1-5; 7 central bases correspond to TRBD1. CDR3 loop: CASSSSRGGNQPQHF. The DNA is as follows: TGTGCCAGTAGTTCGAGCAGGGGGGGCAATCAGCCCCAGCATTTT.